The next 21 T cell receptor beta chains were all read from a single sample in a study of Graves' ophthalmopathy and Graves' hyperthyroidism. The sequenced template was RNA, covering the TCR beta CDR3 region. HTBI primers primed a first-round RT-PCR, and a second-round multiplex PCR followed. TCRdb reanalysed the multiplex PCR reads using MiXCR and keeps one entry per CDR3 protein. This table holds 500,000 to 600,000 distinct CDR3 sequences, less than 45% found once. Source material: peripheral blood or thyroid tissue (not recorded which). Every receptor here comes from an adult man with Graves' hyperthyroidism.

This clonotype has a single count. A much larger clone lies a single base off, so this may be a read error. The chain has TRBV12-3 or TRBV12-4 and TRBJ1-1; D remains ambiguous. The CDR3 contains 12 residues. CDR3 region: CVSSFRGTEAFF. DNA of the CDR3: TGTGTCAGCAGTTTTCGGGGCACTGAAGCTTTCTTT.

This clonotype appeared many times. The rearrangement joins TRBV7-9 to TRBJ1-3; unclear D gene. Germline loops: CDR1 SEHNR, CDR2 FQNEAQ (reference sequence). Trimming left V 3 bases short and J 2 bases short, with 20 bases between. The CDR3 consists of 18 residues. In nucleotides, the CDR3 is TGTGCCAGCAGCTTCGAAGGCCGTGGGCTCCACCCTGGAAACACCATATATTTT. Translation: CASSFEGRGLHPGNTIYF. Full variable domain (remainder filled in from reference TRBV7-9 and TRBJ1-3): DTGVSQNPRHKITKRGQNVTFRCDPISEHNRLYWYRQTLGQGPEFLTYFQNEAQLEKSRLLSDRFSAERPKGSFSTLEIQRTEQGDSAMYLCASSFEGRGLHPGNTIYFGEGSWLTVV.

The V call is TRBV11-2, the J call TRBJ2-7; D is undetermined. The end of the DNA fits TRBJ2-1 better, so the J call may be wrong. Germline V CDR1 and CDR2: SGHAT, FQNNGV. The CDR3 runs to 11 residues. CDR3 bases: TGTGCCAGCAGCCAAGAATACGAGCAGTTCTTC. Its protein product is CASSQEYEQFF.

The chain is built from TRBV29-1 and TRBJ2-7, with 10 bases fitting TRBD2. The J call may be mistaken, given a closer DNA end match to TRBJ2-1. The CDR3 length is 12 residues. Germline CDR1 and CDR2: SQVTM and ANQGSEA. CDR3 loop: CSAGTSADEQFF. The CDR3 nucleotides read TGCAGCGCCGGGACTAGCGCGGATGAGCAGTTCTTC.

This clonotype was seen ten or more times. The chain has TRBV5-4 and TRBJ1-4; D possibly corresponds to TRBD1 (5 bases). The V gene lost 4 bases and the J gene lost 5 bases, with 21 bases spanning the gap. This CDR3 comprises 17 residues. The germline V gene encodes CDR1 SGHNT and CDR2 YYREEE (reference sequence). Written as DNA, the CDR3 is TGTGCCAGCAGCGGCCGGAGGGGCCTCAGGGAAAATGAAAAACTGTTTTTT. Its protein is CASSGRRGLRENEKLFF.

In the case of this clonotype: One base away lies a much larger clone, so this may be a sequencing read error. This chain joins TRBV6-1 and TRBJ2-7, with D unclear. This CDR3 has 14 residues. V lost 7 bases to trimming and J lost 5 bases, with 18 bases between them. Germline V gene lookup returns CDR1 MNHNS and CDR2 SASEGT. The CDR3 DNA reads as TGTGCCAGCAACAGAGCGCCTCTTCCCCACGAGCAGTACTTC. Residues: CASNRAPLPHEQYF.

The chain joins TRBV12-3 or TRBV12-4 to TRBJ2-6; tentatively, D is TRBD2 (8 bases). The CDR3 consists of 17 residues. V lost 6 bases and J 2 bases, leaving 17 bases between the germline ends. CDR3 nucleotide sequence: TGTGCCAGCAGCCGCCCGGGAGGGGGCGCTGGGGCCAACGTCCTGACTTTC. Residues: CASSRPGGGAGANVLTF.

This clonotype was seen many times. The chain links TRBV4-2 to TRBJ1-2, with a tentative D call TRBD1 (5 bases). The CDR3 sequence is 14 residues long. Between the trimmed V and J ends, which lost 5 bases and 4 bases, there was a span of 14 bases. Germline assignment: CDR1 LGHNA and CDR2 YNFKEQ. DNA for the CDR3: TGTGCCAGCAGCGGGAGAGGGGAGTCCTATGGCTACACCTTC. Translated: CASSGRGESYGYTF.

This clonotype was detected ten times or more. This chain links TRBV4-2 with TRBJ2-7, with TRBD2 matching 7 bases. CDR1 LGHNA and CDR2 YNFKEQ come from the germline V gene. The V gene end was trimmed by 3 bases and the J gene end by 0 bases; junction bases not matched to a gene: 8. There are 16 residues in the CDR3. CDR3 in DNA: TGTGCCAGCAGCCAGTCGCTAGCGGCGACCTCCTACGAGCAGTACTTC. This translates into CASSQSLAATSYEQYF.

The table lists this clonotype with a count of one. The chain joins TRBV7-9 to TRBJ2-2; D assignment may be TRBD1 or TRBD2 (5 bases each). Germline CDR1 and CDR2: SEHNR and FQNEAQ (reference sequence). The CDR3 contains 14 residues. The germline V and J ends were trimmed by 5 bases and 1 base, with 8 bases remaining between them. CDR3 sequence: CASSGTRNTGELFF. CDR3 nucleotide sequence: TGTGCCAGCAGCGGGACGAGGAACACCGGGGAGCTGTTTTTT.

This clonotype was seen many times. The chain joins TRBV7-9 to TRBJ1-1; 7 nucleotides line up with TRBD1. V trimming: 6 bases; J trimming: 8 bases; junction bases outside the gene matches: 6. CDR1 and CDR2 (germline): SEHNR, FQNEAQ (reference sequence). CDR3 length equals 12 residues. DNA of the CDR3: TGTGCCAGCAGAGATAGGGACAGCGAAGCTTTCTTT. Translated, it gives CASRDRDSEAFF.

This clonotype came up many times. This chain joins TRBV2 and TRBJ1-1; 8 positions agree with TRBD1. In germline, CDR1 is SNHLY, CDR2 FYNNEI. Trimming took 0 bases from V and 5 from J; bases not matched to a gene: 5. This CDR3 contains 15 residues. The CDR3 DNA sequence: TGTGCCAGCAGTGAAGCAACAGGGGGAGGAACTGAAGCTTTCTTT. Translating it yields CASSEATGGGTEAFF.

The chain carries TRBV6-1 and TRBJ1-3; D is ambiguous. Between the trimmed V and J ends, which lost 6 bases and 0 bases, there was a span of 24 bases. The germline V gene encodes CDR1 MNHNS and CDR2 SASEGT. The CDR3 totals 19 residues. DNA for the CDR3: TGTGCCAGCAGATTGGGTCAGCGCAAACCATCGAGCTCTGGAAACACCATATATTTT. Protein: CASRLGQRKPSSSGNTIYF.

This clonotype was counted between two and nine times. The chain has TRBV27 and TRBJ1-1, with D perhaps matching TRBD1 (5 bases). Trimming took off 2 bases at V and 3 bases at J, with 10 bases between the two ends. This CDR3 is 14 amino acids long. The germline CDR1 and CDR2 sequences are MNHEY and SMNVEV (reference sequence). For the CDR3, the DNA is TGTGCCAGCAGTTTAGCACCGGGGGACACTGAAGCTTTCTTT. This codes for CASSLAPGDTEAFF.

Turning to this clonotype: A much bigger clone sits one base away, suggesting this may be a read error. The rearrangement uses TRBV9 and TRBJ2-2; D is perhaps TRBD1 (7 bases). V was trimmed by 2 bases and J by 6 bases, leaving 17 bases between them. The CDR3 is 16 amino acids. Per the germline V gene, CDR1 is SGDLS and CDR2 is YYNGEE. This CDR3 reads CASSVGQGGLAGELFF. In DNA form, the CDR3 reads TGTGCCAGCAGCGTGGGGCAGGGGGGTTTGGCCGGGGAGCTGTTTTTT.

As for this clonotype: A much larger clone lies one base from this, so it may be a read error. The chain carries TRBV28 and TRBJ1-5; D ambiguous. The length of the CDR3 is 12 residues. Germline V gene lookup returns CDR1 MDHEN and CDR2 SYDVKM. The ends were cut back, 11 bases at V and 7 bases at J, with 15 bases in the middle. The CDR3 region has the DNA TGTGCCGGCAAGGTTGGGAGCCAGCCCCAGCATTTT. Translating gives CAGKVGSQPQHF.

In this sample, this clonotype turned up many times. This chain links TRBV4-1 with TRBJ2-7; TRBD2 matches 11 bases. Trimming removed 3 bases from V and 2 bases from J; junction bases left unmatched: 12. Germline V lookup: CDR1 MGHRA, CDR2 YSYEKL. The length of the CDR3 is 18 residues. The CDR3 region has the DNA TGCGCCAGCAGCCACGAGACCGGGACTAGCGGCCTAGCCTACGAGCAGTACTTC. Its translation: CASSHETGTSGLAYEQYF.

This clonotype was observed a single time. V usage is TRBV10-3 and J usage is TRBJ1-1, with a weak D call TRBD1 (6 bases). This CDR3 has 13 amino acids. V lost 4 bases, J lost 2 bases, and 8 bases lay in between. CDR1 and CDR2 from the germline V gene are ENHRY and SYGVKD. CDR3 sequence: CAISVGANTEAFF. The CDR3 DNA follows: TGTGCCATCAGTGTGGGGGCTAACACTGAAGCTTTCTTT.

This clonotype was found many times. The chain is built from TRBV20-1 and TRBJ1-1; D possibly corresponds to TRBD1 (5 bases). The CDR3 loop spans 11 amino acids. V gave up 4 bases and J gave up 4 bases, with 7 bases separating them. The V gene's germline CDR1 is DFQATT and CDR2 SNEGSKA (reference sequence). The CDR3 nucleotides read TGCAGTGCTACGGGGGGCACTGAAGCTTTCTTT. It yields the protein CSATGGTEAFF.

This clonotype appeared a few times. The chain has TRBV12-3 or TRBV12-4 and TRBJ1-5, with a possible D match to TRBD1 (6 bases). This CDR3 region has 15 residues. The V and J ends lost 6 bases and 2 bases respectively, with 14 bases between them. The CDR3 is CASSARGAGNQPQHF. CDR3 DNA sequence: TGTGCCAGCAGCGCACGGGGGGCCGGCAATCAGCCCCAGCATTTT.

This clonotype was seen at least ten times. V is TRBV20-1 and J is TRBJ2-5, with D perhaps matching TRBD1 (6 bases). The CDR3 extends over 16 amino acids. The V end lost 4 bases, the J end lost 2 bases, and 20 bases lay between the germline ends. Germline CDR1 reads DFQATT; CDR2 reads SNEGSKA (reference sequence). CDR3 nucleotide sequence: TGCAGTGCTAAACCGCTCCCCTCACAGGGTCAAGAGACCCAGTACTTC. Amino acid sequence: CSAKPLPSQGQETQYF.